Below, 15 T cell receptor beta chains from the same sample are listed, as sequenced in a study of shared clonotypes between healthy human individuals. Profiled with immunoSEQ multiplex PCR; TCRdb holds only in-frame clones, not every one. The sample lists about 700,000 clones; 92% were seen once. Naive-designated CD8 cells lacked CD45RO, were positively enriched for CCR7, and omitted terminally differentiated effector memory CD45RA+ cells. The specimen sequenced was naive CD8+ T cells sorted from blood. These receptor sequences come from a man aged 25-40 years in good health.

The V gene is TRBV2, the J gene TRBJ2-1, with D uncertain. V lost 4 bases to trimming and J lost 8 bases, with 9 bases between them. This CDR3 comprises 12 residues. Per germline, CDR1 SNHLY and CDR2 FYNNEI. CDR3 in DNA: TGTGCCAGCAGTGCCCGGTACGATGAGCAGTTCTTC. This codes for CASSARYDEQFF. The whole variable domain, remainder taken from reference TRBV2 and TRBJ2-1, is EPEVTQTPSHQVTQMGQEVILRCVPISNHLYFYWYRQILGQKVEFLVSFYNNEISEKSEIFDDQFSVERPDGSNFTLKIRSTKLEDSAMYFCASSARYDEQFFGPGTRLTVL.

Details on this clone: The sample holds other DNA sequences that translate to the same CDR3. The chain couples TRBV7-9 to TRBJ2-1; 8 nucleotides match TRBD2. The CDR3 length is 15 residues. V dropped 0 bases and J dropped 4; count of bases not matched to a gene: 2. CDR1 is SEHNR and CDR2 is FQNEAQ in the germline V gene (reference sequence). The CDR3 nucleotides are TGTGCCAGCAGCTTAGCTAGCGGGACTTACAATGAGCAGTTCTTC. As protein: CASSLASGTYNEQFF.

The rearrangement joins TRBV27 to TRBJ2-2; 8 nucleotides align to TRBD1. In germline, CDR1 is MNHEY, CDR2 SMNVEV (reference sequence). The CDR3 length is 17 residues. The trim removed 2 bases at V and 5 bases at J, leaving 10 bases unmatched. CDR3 coding DNA: TGTGCCAGCAGTTTAACAGGGGGTTCTTACGGAACCGGGGAGCTGTTTTTT. This codes for CASSLTGGSYGTGELFF.

The chain uses TRBV11-3 and TRBJ2-1, with 8 bases identical to TRBD2. Germline V gene lookup returns CDR1 SGHNT and CDR2 YENEEA. V shed 4 bases, J shed 10 bases, and the junction held 9 bases outside the gene matches. The CDR3 covers 14 residues. The CDR3 protein is CASSSSGLVVEQFF. In DNA form, the CDR3 reads TGTGCCAGCAGCTCGTCGGGACTAGTTGTCGAGCAGTTCTTC.

The rearrangement links TRBV14 to TRBJ2-1; 14 bases match TRBD2. The V gene's germline CDR1 is SGHDN and CDR2 FVKESK. CDR3 length: 15 amino acids. The V segment lost 4 bases and the J segment 6 bases; nucleotides outside the gene matches: 2. The CDR3 loop is CASSPGTSGSNEQFF. CDR3 coding DNA: TGTGCCAGCAGCCCCGGGACTAGCGGGAGCAATGAGCAGTTCTTC.

The J gene is TRBJ2-6, the V gene TRBV27; TRBD1 aligns across 8 bases. The CDR3 is 14 residues long. Germline loops: CDR1 MNHEY, CDR2 SMNVEV (reference sequence). J was trimmed by 9 bases and V by 3 bases; bases with no gene match: 4. The CDR3 DNA reads as TGTGCCAGCAGTTTCGACAGGGGAGGCAACGTCCTGACTTTC. Translating it yields CASSFDRGGNVLTF.

The V and J genes are TRBV30 and TRBJ1-2; 7 bases fit TRBD1. The CDR3 spans 15 residues. Trimming cost V 2 bases and J 4 bases; bases outside gene matches: 10. Germline CDR1 and CDR2: GTSNPN and SVGIG (reference sequence). CDR3 in DNA: TGTGCCTGGAGTCCAACCCAGGGGGGTAGCTATGGCTACACCTTC. Protein product: CAWSPTQGGSYGYTF.

This chain links TRBV28 with TRBJ1-5, with TRBD1 matching over 8 bases. V shed 6 bases, J shed 4 bases, and the junction held 11 bases outside the gene matches. The CDR3 sequence is 16 residues long. CDR1 MDHEN and CDR2 SYDVKM come from the germline V gene. The DNA for the CDR3 is TGTGCCAGCAGCCTCGTCTGGACAGGGACGAATCAGCCCCAGCATTTT. Residues: CASSLVWTGTNQPQHF.

V usage is TRBV27 and J usage is TRBJ2-5, with D possibly being TRBD2 (6 bases). Germline CDR1 is MNHEY and CDR2 is SMNVEV (reference sequence). This CDR3 comprises 15 residues. V lost 8 bases, J lost 5 bases, and 21 bases lay in between. Here the CDR3 reads CASSQSFRGWETQYF. CDR3 nucleotides: TGTGCCAGCTCTCAGTCCTTCCGGGGGTGGGAGACCCAGTACTTC.

The rearrangement joins TRBV6-5 to TRBJ2-7; D is unresolved. The V end lost 4 bases, the J end lost 0 bases, and 10 bases lay between the germline ends. CDR3 length equals 14 residues. Germline V gene lookup returns CDR1 MNHEY and CDR2 SVGAGI. CDR3 nucleotides: TGTGCCAGCAGTTTTGGCACGAGCTCCTACGAGCAGTACTTC. The encoded protein is CASSFGTSSYEQYF.

Remarks on this clone: A much larger clone is a single base away; this may be a read error. Different DNA sequences within this sample yield the same CDR3. The chain recombines TRBV11-2 with TRBJ2-7; no firm D call. The germline CDR1 and CDR2 sequences are SGHAT and FQNNGV. There are 12 residues in the CDR3. Trimming shortened V by 1 base and J by 2 bases, and 3 bases separated the two germline ends. Here the CDR3 DNA reads TGTGCCAGCAGCTTAGGAACCTACGAGCAGTACTTC. This encodes CASSLGTYEQYF. Looking up the rest from reference TRBV11-2 and TRBJ2-7 gives the full variable domain: EAGVAQSPRYKIIEKRQSVAFWCNPISGHATLYWYQQILGQGPKLLIQFQNNGVVDDSQLPKDRFSAERLKGVDSTLKIQPAKLEDSAVYLCASSLGTYEQYFGPGTRLTVT.

J is TRBJ1-1 and V is TRBV4-3; tentative D call: TRBD1 (6 bases). Trimming pared 0 bases from V and 1 base from J, leaving 12 bases between. The germline V gene has CDR1 LGHNA and CDR2 YSLEER. This CDR3 comprises 16 residues. CDR3 bases: TGCGCCAGCAGCCAAGATATGAGGGGGTGGAACACTGAAGCTTTCTTT. This translates into CASSQDMRGWNTEAFF.

V usage is TRBV11-2 and J usage is TRBJ2-7; D not certain. CDR1 is SGHAT and CDR2 is FQNNGV in the germline V gene. The CDR3 contains 13 residues. Trimming stripped 1 base from V and 7 bases from J, with 11 bases between. This chain's CDR3 is CASSLAELREQYF. The CDR3 bases are TGTGCCAGCAGCTTAGCAGAGCTCCGGGAGCAGTACTTC.

The V call is TRBV7-9, the J call TRBJ2-7, with D tentatively TRBD2 (6 bases). The CDR3 totals 14 residues. Germline V CDR1 and CDR2: SEHNR, FQNEAQ (reference sequence). V lost 2 bases to trimming and J lost 3 bases, with 11 bases between them. CDR3 in DNA: TGTGCCAGCAGCTTACGGGACTCCCGCTACGAGCAGTACTTC. It translates to CASSLRDSRYEQYF.

The chain couples TRBV9 to TRBJ2-1; 9 bases are shared with TRBD2. Germline CDR1 is SGDLS and CDR2 is YYNGEE. The CDR3 has 15 residues. V gave up 3 bases and J gave up 8 bases; unmatched junction bases: 9. The CDR3 loop is CASSGSSGIVDEQFF. The CDR3 nucleotides read TGTGCCAGCAGCGGATCTAGCGGGATAGTTGATGAGCAGTTCTTC.